The source of this T cell receptor beta chain is a study of shared clonotypes between healthy human individuals. Germline trimming cut 4 bases from V and 6 bases from J; bases unmatched to any gene: 5. Germline V CDR1 and CDR2: SGHRS, YFSETQ. The CDR3 loop spans 13 amino acids. At a deep level, the assay was run. Clones were read by immunoSEQ multiplex PCR, and TCRdb kept only the in-frame ones, dropping some. The sample carries 2 million to 2.5 million clones, 95% recorded once. Caucasian adults living in Nashville, Tennessee, provided all samples. The study, taken as a whole, reports: Compared with clonotypes that all four donors shared, non-shared clonotypes had lower generation probabilities. Four donors had around 5% of their naive CD4 clonotypes in common.

On this clone: Its specificity is unknown. Other DNA sequences of this sample code for an identical CDR3.

Specimen: naive CD4+ T cells sorted from blood. Sample subset: CD45RA+ positively selected. This clonotype was obtained from a man younger than 30 in good health. The V and J genes are TRBV5-1 and TRBJ1-2; TRBD1 matches 8 bases. The CDR3 bases are TGCGCCAGCAGCAGTGGACAGGGTGATGGCTACACCTTC. Its protein is CASSSGQGDGYTF.